Listed here are 20 T cell receptor beta chains from one sample, sequenced in a study of spatial heterogeneity in lung cancer. TCRdb independently ran MiXCR on the 5' RACE reads; one entry per CDR3 protein. The sample shows approximately 50,000 distinct CDR3 sequences, under 8% of them seen only once. Time point denoted: blood at routine non-recurrence follow-up after resection. From tumor, nontumor lung or frozen PBMC, whole RNA was taken unsorted for sequencing. The material sequenced was PBMCs, taken at follow-up. The receptors come from a female donor with early-stage non-small cell lung cancer.

This clonotype was recorded many times. The chain employs TRBV5-1 and TRBJ2-3; maybe TRBD1 (6 bases). Germline values: CDR1 SGHRS, CDR2 YFSETQ. V lost 4 bases and J lost 3, with 12 bases in between. The CDR3 totals 14 residues. In DNA, the CDR3 is TGCGCCAGCAGCCACTCAGGGGAGACAGATACGCAGTATTTT. Translated, it gives CASSHSGETDTQYF.

This clonotype was found a few times. J is TRBJ1-2 and V is TRBV9; 7 nucleotides match TRBD1. V was pared by 4 bases and J by 6 bases, with 15 bases of the junction left unmatched. This CDR3 comprises 16 residues. Germline-derived CDR1 and CDR2 are SGDLS and YYNGEE. CDR3 DNA sequence: TGTGCCAGCAGCCTGGGAAACAGGGGAGATAGGGATGGCTACACCTTC. This translates into CASSLGNRGDRDGYTF.

The chain combines TRBV9 with TRBJ2-7; D remains unclear. The CDR3 consists of 15 residues. Between the trimmed V and J ends, which lost 4 bases and 1 base, there was a span of 15 bases. Germline-derived CDR1 and CDR2 are SGDLS and YYNGEE. The CDR3 protein is CASSPRRTVSYEQYF. The CDR3 bases are TGTGCCAGCAGCCCGAGACGGACGGTTTCCTACGAGCAGTACTTC.

The V and J genes are TRBV6-1 and TRBJ1-6, with TRBD1 matching over 11 bases. From germline, CDR1 is MNHNS and CDR2 SASEGT. Losses at the gene ends were 10 bases for V and 10 bases for J; bases not matched to a gene: 9. The CDR3 extends over 14 amino acids. The CDR3 sequence is CAIRTGGQKSPLHF. In DNA form, the CDR3 reads TGTGCCATCAGGACAGGGGGCCAAAAATCACCCCTCCACTTT.

This clonotype came up many times. J is TRBJ2-3 and V is TRBV18; no definite D call. CDR1 and CDR2 from the germline V gene are KGHSH and LQKENI. The ends were cut back, 2 bases at V and 5 bases at J, with 11 bases in the middle. CDR3 length: 14 amino acids. CDR3 loop: CASSPLGSEDTQYF. The CDR3 DNA reads TGTGCCAGCTCACCATTAGGGTCGGAAGATACGCAGTATTTT.

This clonotype appeared many times. V and J are TRBV29-1 and TRBJ2-5; perhaps TRBD2 as D (6 bases). V was pared by 4 bases and J by 3 bases, with 9 bases between. The CDR3 has 12 amino acids. The V gene's germline CDR1 is SQVTM and CDR2 ANQGSEA. The CDR3 nucleotides read TGCAGCGTTGTGGGGGGAGAAGAGACCCAGTACTTC. This translates into CSVVGGEETQYF.

This clonotype was picked up many times. V and J are TRBV6-5 and TRBJ1-3; 9 bases match TRBD1. Germline loops: CDR1 MNHEY, CDR2 SVGAGI. The CDR3 runs 15 residues. V trimming: 5 bases; J trimming: 2 bases; junction bases outside the gene matches: 4. The CDR3 DNA is TGTGCCAGCAGTAGGGACAGGGCGACTGGAAACACCATATATTTT. Its protein is CASSRDRATGNTIYF.

This clonotype was detected ten times or more. The chain has TRBV5-1 and TRBJ1-2; D is uncertain. There are 13 residues in the CDR3. Germline CDR1 is SGHRS and CDR2 is YFSETQ. Trimming took off 0 bases at V and 0 bases at J, with 3 bases between the two ends. The CDR3 here is CASSLEANYGYTF. In nucleotides, the CDR3 is TGCGCCAGCAGCTTGGAAGCTAACTATGGCTACACCTTC.

The gene calls are TRBV3-1 and TRBJ2-6; D may be TRBD1 (6 bases). Germline V CDR1 and CDR2: LGHDT, YNNKEL (reference sequence). V lost 8 bases, J lost 1 base, and 15 bases lay in between. This CDR3 region has 16 residues. CDR3 loop: CASGTGYISGANVLTF. In DNA, the CDR3 is TGTGCCAGCGGTACAGGGTATATTTCTGGGGCCAACGTCCTGACTTTC.

Only a few counts were recorded for this clonotype. The chain recombines TRBV11-2 with TRBJ2-3, with TRBD1 matching over 8 bases. The trim removed 2 bases at V and 5 bases at J, leaving 3 bases unmatched. CDR1 is SGHAT and CDR2 is FQNNGV in the germline V gene. The CDR3 is made up of 14 amino acids. CDR3 nucleotide sequence: TGTGCCAGCAGCTTATCGACAGGGGAAGATACGCAGTATTTT. It is translated as CASSLSTGEDTQYF.

As concerns this clonotype: One junction end does not reproduce the germline sequence, and a read error may be involved. This chain connects TRBV28 to TRBJ1-1; 7 nucleotides match TRBD1. Germline lookup yields CDR1 MDHEN and CDR2 SYDVKM. This CDR3 region has 12 residues. CDR3: CASSIKGAEGFF. In DNA form, the CDR3 reads TGTGCCAGCAGCATTAAGGGGGCAGAAGGTTTCTTT.

The chain is built from TRBV11-2 and TRBJ2-1; D is perhaps TRBD1 or TRBD2 (5 bases each). V lost 5 bases, J lost 4 bases, and 18 bases lay in between. Germline V CDR1 and CDR2: SGHAT, FQNNGV. The CDR3 consists of 16 residues. The CDR3 DNA reads as TGTGCCAGCAGCCGAAGTAGTGGGGCGGGTTACAATGAGCAGTTCTTC. Translated, it gives CASSRSSGAGYNEQFF.

The chain employs TRBV3-1 and TRBJ2-7; no clear D gene. From germline, CDR1 is LGHDT and CDR2 YNNKEL (reference sequence). V was cut by 5 bases and J by 2 bases, with 4 bases left in between. The CDR3 is 11 residues long. The CDR3 coding sequence is TGTGCCAGCAGCGAAACCTACGAGCAGTACTTC. Encoded protein: CASSETYEQYF.

About this clonotype: The junction departs from the called germline gene at one end, perhaps through a read error. The V and J genes are TRBV13 and TRBJ2-4; D might be TRBD2 (7 bases). CDR3 length equals 15 residues. In germline, CDR1 is PRHDT, CDR2 FYEKMQ (reference sequence). The CDR3 protein is CASGSGGAAKNILYF. The CDR3 DNA sequence: TGTGCCAGCGGATCGGGGGGCGCAGCCAAAAACATTCTGTACTTC.

The chain links TRBV7-2 to TRBJ1-1; 7 nucleotides line up with TRBD1. The CDR3 has 16 residues. Trimming took 6 bases from V and 3 from J; bases not matched to a gene: 13. Per the germline V gene, CDR1 is SGHTA and CDR2 is FQGNSA. CDR3 DNA: TGTGCCAGCAGACCCGCGGGAGCAGGGGGAGACACTGAAGCTTTCTTT. This gives the protein CASRPAGAGGDTEAFF. Complete variable domain (other parts from reference TRBV7-2 and TRBJ1-1): GAGVSQSPSNKVTEKGKDVELRCDPISGHTALYWYRQSLGQGLEFLIYFQGNSAPDKSGLPSDRFSAERTGGSVSTLTIQRTQQEDSAVYLCASRPAGAGGDTEAFFGQGTRLTVV.

Ten or more counts support this clonotype. The chain is built from TRBV7-8 and TRBJ2-1, with TRBD2 as a possible D gene (6 bases). The CDR3 is 17 amino acids. V lost 5 bases, J lost 6 bases, and 23 bases lay in between. Germline CDR1 SGHVS, CDR2 FQNEAQ. In DNA, the CDR3 is TGTGCCAGCAGCCTCCAAACCCCCGGGACTCCCCCCAATGAGCAGTTCTTC. This encodes CASSLQTPGTPPNEQFF.

Concerning this clonotype itself: A much larger clonotype is one base distant, so this may be a read error. The chain recombines TRBV4-2 with TRBJ2-3; D call uncertain. CDR3 length: 16 residues. Per germline, CDR1 LGHNA and CDR2 YNFKEQ. The CDR3 nucleotides read TGTGCCAGCAGCCAAGATCTCTCAGTTGAGGTGGATACGCGGTATTTT. Translated, it gives CASSQDLSVEVDTRYF.

This clonotype was seen at least ten times. The chain joins TRBV28 to TRBJ1-2, with TRBD1 identical over 7 bases. The ends lost 7 bases at V and 4 bases at J; junction bases unmatched: 6. Germline V gives CDR1 MDHEN, CDR2 SYDVKM. The CDR3 extends over 13 amino acids. The CDR3 bases are TGTGCCAGCACGCGGACAGGAACCTATGGCTACACCTTC. It yields the protein CASTRTGTYGYTF.

This clonotype came up many times. The chain uses TRBV5-1 and TRBJ1-1; D uncertain. Trimming pared 1 base from V and 0 bases from J, leaving 10 bases between. The CDR3 sequence is 15 residues long. From germline, CDR1 is SGHRS and CDR2 YFSETQ. CDR3 sequence: CASSLTEALNTEAFF. CDR3 sequence (DNA): TGCGCCAGCAGCTTGACGGAGGCCCTGAACACTGAAGCTTTCTTT.

The chain uses TRBV4-3 and TRBJ2-1, with TRBD2 identical over 9 bases. The junction had 11 bases not matched to a gene; V was cut back by 0 bases and J by 5 bases. The germline V gene encodes CDR1 LGHNA and CDR2 YSLEER. The CDR3 consists of 18 residues. In DNA, the CDR3 is TGCGCCAGCAGCCAAGATTCTGGCGGACTAGCGAGCGACAATGAGCAGTTCTTC. It translates to CASSQDSGGLASDNEQFF.